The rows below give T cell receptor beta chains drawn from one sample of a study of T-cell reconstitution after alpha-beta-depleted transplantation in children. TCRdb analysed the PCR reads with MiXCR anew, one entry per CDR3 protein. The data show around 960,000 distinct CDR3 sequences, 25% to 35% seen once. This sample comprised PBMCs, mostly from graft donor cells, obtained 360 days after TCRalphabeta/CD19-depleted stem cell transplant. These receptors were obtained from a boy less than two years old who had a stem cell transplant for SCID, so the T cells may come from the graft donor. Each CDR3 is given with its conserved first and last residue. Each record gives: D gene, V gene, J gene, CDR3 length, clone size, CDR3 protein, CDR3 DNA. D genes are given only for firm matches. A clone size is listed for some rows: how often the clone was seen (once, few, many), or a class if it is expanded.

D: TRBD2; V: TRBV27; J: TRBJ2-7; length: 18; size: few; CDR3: CASSLKGTPGTTSDEQYF; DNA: TGTGCCAGCAGTTTAAAGGGGACCCCCGGGACTACTTCTGACGAGCAGTACTTC
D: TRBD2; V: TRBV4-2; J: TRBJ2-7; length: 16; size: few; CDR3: CASSQGRLAGAYEQYF; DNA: TGTGCCAGCAGCCAGGGCCGACTAGCGGGGGCCTACGAGCAGTACTTC
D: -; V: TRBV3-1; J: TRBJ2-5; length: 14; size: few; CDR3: CASSQDFNQETQYF; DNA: TGTGCCAGCAGCCAAGATTTCAACCAAGAGACCCAGTACTTC
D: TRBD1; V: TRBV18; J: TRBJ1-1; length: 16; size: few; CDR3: CASSPLPPGTGAEAFF; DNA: TGTGCCAGCTCACCGCTCCCTCCCGGGACAGGGGCTGAAGCTTTCTTT
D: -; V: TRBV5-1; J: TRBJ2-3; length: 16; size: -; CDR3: CASSPGLRIYTDTQYF; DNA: TGCGCCAGCAGCCCAGGTTTGCGGATTTACACAGATACGCAGTATTTT
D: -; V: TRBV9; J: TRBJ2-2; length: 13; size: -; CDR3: CASSVGRVGELFF; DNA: TGTGCCAGCAGCGTCGGTAGGGTGGGGGAGCTGTTTTTT
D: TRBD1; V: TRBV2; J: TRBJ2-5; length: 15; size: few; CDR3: CASSQGDGVVETQYF; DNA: TGTGCCAGCAGCCAGGGGGACGGCGTCGTGGAGACCCAGTACTTC
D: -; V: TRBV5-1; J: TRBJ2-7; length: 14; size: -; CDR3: CATSTELTSYEQYF; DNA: TGCGCCACCTCTACAGAGCTAACCTCCTACGAGCAGTACTTC
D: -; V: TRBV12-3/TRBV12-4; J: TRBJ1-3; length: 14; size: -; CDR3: CASSKTGTGNTIYF; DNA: TGTGCCAGCAGTAAAACAGGGACTGGAAACACCATATATTTT
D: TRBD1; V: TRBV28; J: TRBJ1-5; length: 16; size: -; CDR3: CASSLLTGLSNQPQHF; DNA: TGTGCCAGCAGTCTACTGACAGGGTTGAGCAATCAGCCCCAGCATTTT
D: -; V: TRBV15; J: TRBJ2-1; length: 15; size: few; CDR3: CATSRTYPGINEQFF; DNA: TGTGCCACCAGCAGAACTTACCCGGGGATCAATGAGCAGTTCTTC
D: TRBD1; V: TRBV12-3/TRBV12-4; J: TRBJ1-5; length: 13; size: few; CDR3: CASTGTGNQPQHF; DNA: TGTGCCAGCACTGGGACAGGCAATCAGCCCCAGCATTTT
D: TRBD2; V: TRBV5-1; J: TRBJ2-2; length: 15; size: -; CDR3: CASSANAGGTGELFF; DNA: TGCGCCAGCAGCGCGAACGCGGGGGGGACCGGGGAGCTGTTTTTT
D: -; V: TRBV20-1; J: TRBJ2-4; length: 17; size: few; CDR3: CSALPGSNTIAKNIQYF; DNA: TGCAGTGCCCTCCCCGGTTCTAATACTATAGCCAAAAACATTCAGTACTTC
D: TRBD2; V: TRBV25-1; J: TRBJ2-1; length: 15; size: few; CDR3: CASSEHELAANEQFF; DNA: TGTGCCAGCAGTGAACACGAACTAGCGGCCAATGAGCAGTTCTTC
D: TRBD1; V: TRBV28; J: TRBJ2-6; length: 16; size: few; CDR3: CASSPGTVPGANVLTF; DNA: TGTGCCAGCAGTCCCGGGACAGTTCCTGGGGCCAACGTCCTGACTTTC
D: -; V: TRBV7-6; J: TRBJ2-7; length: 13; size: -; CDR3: CASSLDAGMGQYF; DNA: TGTGCCAGCAGCTTAGATGCTGGGATGGGGCAGTACTTC
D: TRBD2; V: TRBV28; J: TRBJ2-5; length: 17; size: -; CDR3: CASIPLAASGGPETQYF; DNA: TGTGCCAGCATACCGCTTGCGGCTAGCGGGGGGCCGGAGACCCAGTACTTC
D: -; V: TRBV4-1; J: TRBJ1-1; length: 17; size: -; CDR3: CASSQGGGRKMNTEAFF; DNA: TGCGCCAGCAGCCAAGGGGGGGGGCGGAAAATGAACACTGAAGCTTTCTTT
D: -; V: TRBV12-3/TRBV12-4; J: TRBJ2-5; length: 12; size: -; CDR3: CASRRIGETQYF; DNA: TGTGCCAGCAGGCGGATAGGAGAGACCCAGTACTTC
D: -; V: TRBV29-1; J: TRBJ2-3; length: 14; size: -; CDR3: CSVVGKINTDTQYF; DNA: TGCAGCGTTGTTGGGAAAATTAACACAGATACGCAGTATTTT
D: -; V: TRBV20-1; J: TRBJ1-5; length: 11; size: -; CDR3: CSARVGGSQHF; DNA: TGCAGTGCTAGAGTAGGTGGCAGCCAGCATTTT
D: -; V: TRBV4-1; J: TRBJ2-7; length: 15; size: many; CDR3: CASRLQEGGPYEQYF; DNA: TGCGCCAGCAGGCTCCAGGAGGGAGGACCCTACGAGCAGTACTTC
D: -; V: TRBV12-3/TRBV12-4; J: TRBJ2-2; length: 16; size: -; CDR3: CASSRTSPANTGELFF; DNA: TGTGCCAGCAGTCGAACTAGTCCCGCGAACACCGGGGAGCTGTTTTTT
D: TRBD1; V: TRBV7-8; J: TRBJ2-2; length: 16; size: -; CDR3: CASSYLTGDNTGELFF; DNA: TGTGCCAGCAGCTATTTGACAGGGGATAACACCGGGGAGCTGTTTTTT
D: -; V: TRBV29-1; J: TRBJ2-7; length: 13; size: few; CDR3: CSVAPGHPDEQYF; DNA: TGCAGCGTTGCGCCGGGACACCCAGACGAGCAGTACTTC
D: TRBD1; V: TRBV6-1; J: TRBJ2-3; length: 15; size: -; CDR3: CASSRPGQGRNTQYF; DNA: TGTGCCAGCAGTCGACCGGGACAGGGAAGAAATACGCAGTATTTT
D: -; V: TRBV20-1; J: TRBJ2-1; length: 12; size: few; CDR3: CSARASFDEQFF; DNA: TGCAGTGCTAGAGCCTCATTTGATGAGCAGTTCTTC
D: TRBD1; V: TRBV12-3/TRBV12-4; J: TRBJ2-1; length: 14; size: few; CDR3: CASSLGQGADEQFF; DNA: TGTGCCAGCAGTCTAGGACAGGGGGCGGATGAGCAGTTCTTC
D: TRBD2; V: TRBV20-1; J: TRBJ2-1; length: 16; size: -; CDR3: CCARDGGGGGRNEQFF; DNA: TGCTGTGCTAGAGATGGGGGCGGGGGGGGCAGGAATGAGCAGTTCTTC
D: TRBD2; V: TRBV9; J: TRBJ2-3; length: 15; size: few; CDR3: CASSASGGQTDTQYF; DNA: TGTGCCAGCAGCGCCTCGGGGGGGCAGACAGATACGCAGTATTTT
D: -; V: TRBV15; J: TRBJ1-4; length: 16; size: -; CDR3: CATSRDLGRNNEKLFF; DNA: TGTGCCACCAGCAGGGATTTAGGGCGGAATAATGAAAAACTGTTTTTT
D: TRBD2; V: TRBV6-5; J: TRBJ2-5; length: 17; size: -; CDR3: CASSHGLAGKEGETQYF; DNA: TGTGCCAGCAGTCACGGACTAGCGGGGAAGGAAGGGGAGACCCAGTACTTC
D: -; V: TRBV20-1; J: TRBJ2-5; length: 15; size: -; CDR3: CSARVLGGYQETQYF; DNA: TGCAGTGCTAGAGTCTTGGGTGGGTACCAAGAGACCCAGTACTTC
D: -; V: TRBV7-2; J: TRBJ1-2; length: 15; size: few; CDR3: CASSLRAGEGYGYTF; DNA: TGTGCCAGCAGCTTAAGGGCCGGGGAAGGGTATGGCTACACCTTC
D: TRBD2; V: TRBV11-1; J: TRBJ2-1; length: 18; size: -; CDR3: CASSLVAGGRSSYNEQFF; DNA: TGTGCCAGCAGCTTGGTAGCGGGGGGCCGAAGCTCCTACAATGAGCAGTTCTTC
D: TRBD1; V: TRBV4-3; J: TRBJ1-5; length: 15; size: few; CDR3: CASSQWDRGDQPQHF; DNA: TGCGCCAGCAGCCAATGGGACAGGGGAGATCAGCCCCAGCATTTT
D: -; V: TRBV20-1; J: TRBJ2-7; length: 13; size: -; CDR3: CSAPQQAAYEQYF; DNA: TGCAGTGCTCCTCAACAGGCTGCCTACGAGCAGTACTTC
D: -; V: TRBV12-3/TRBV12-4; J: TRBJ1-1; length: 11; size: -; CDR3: CASSFSAEAFF; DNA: TGTGCCAGCAGTTTTAGCGCTGAAGCTTTCTTT
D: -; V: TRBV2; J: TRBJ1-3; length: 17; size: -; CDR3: CASSSPPGTKKGNTIYF; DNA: TGTGCCAGCAGTTCCCCCCCCGGGACCAAAAAAGGAAACACCATATATTTT
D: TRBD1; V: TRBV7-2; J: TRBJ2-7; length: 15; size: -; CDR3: CASRQGTAPSYEQYF; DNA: TGTGCCAGCAGGCAAGGGACAGCCCCTTCCTACGAGCAGTACTTC
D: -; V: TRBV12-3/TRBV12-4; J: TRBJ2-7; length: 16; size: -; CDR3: CASSPLHGYSSYEQYF; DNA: TGTGCCAGCAGCCCACTACACGGATACAGCTCCTACGAGCAGTACTTC
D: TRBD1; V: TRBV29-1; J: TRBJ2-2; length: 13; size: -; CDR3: CSVEPRGYGELFF; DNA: TGCAGCGTTGAACCCAGGGGGTACGGGGAGCTGTTTTTT
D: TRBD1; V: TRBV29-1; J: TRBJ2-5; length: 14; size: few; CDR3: CSTRTGFNSETQYF; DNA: TGCAGCACAAGGACAGGGTTTAATTCGGAGACCCAGTACTTC
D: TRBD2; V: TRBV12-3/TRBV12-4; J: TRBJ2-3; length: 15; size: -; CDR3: CASRPGLAIPDTQYF; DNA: TGTGCCAGCAGGCCGGGACTAGCAATCCCAGATACGCAGTATTTT
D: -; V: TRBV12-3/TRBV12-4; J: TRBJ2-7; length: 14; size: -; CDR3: CASTILPGNYEQYF; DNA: TGTGCCAGCACAATCCTCCCAGGGAATTACGAGCAGTACTTC
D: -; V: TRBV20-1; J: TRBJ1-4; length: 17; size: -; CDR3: CSARDAASGGANEKLFF; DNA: TGCAGTGCTAGAGACGCCGCGTCGGGCGGGGCTAATGAAAAACTGTTTTTT
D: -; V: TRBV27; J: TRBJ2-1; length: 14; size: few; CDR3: CASSRNRDGNEQFF; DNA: TGTGCCAGCAGTCGTAACAGGGATGGGAATGAGCAGTTCTTC
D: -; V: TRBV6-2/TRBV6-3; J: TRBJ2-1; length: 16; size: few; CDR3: CASSYGGWSLYNEQFF; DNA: TGTGCCAGCAGTTATGGGGGTTGGTCCCTCTACAATGAGCAGTTCTTC